This T cell receptor beta chain was captured by sequencing in a study of graft-versus-host responses after intestinal transplantation. Whole-study context: Tacrolimus and steroids were given for roughly 3 years to all recipients after anti-thymocyte globulin induction. General observations from the study: Recipient bone marrow held GvH clones, some seen earlier in ileum or blood. Early post-transplant falls in HvG clones accompanied the peak levels of circulating GvH clones.

Details on this clone: The antigen is unknown.

The method was immunoSEQ multiplex PCR; TCRdb's version includes in-frame clones alone and lacks a portion of them. The data hold about 97,000 clones, with approximately 90% observed a single time. Trimming pared 5 bases from V and 7 bases from J, leaving 11 bases between. CDR1 SGHTA and CDR2 FQGTGA come from the germline V gene. This CDR3 region has 13 residues. The genes are TRBV7-3 and TRBJ2-2; no firm D call. The clonotype was recovered from a human patient who received an intestinal transplant, so some T cells may come from the graft donor. Sequenced material: PBMCs, taken roughly 450 days after intestinal transplant. CDR3 nucleotides: TGTGCCAGCAGCCTGGAAACGGGCGGGGAGCTGTTTTTT. Its translation is CASSLETGGELFF.